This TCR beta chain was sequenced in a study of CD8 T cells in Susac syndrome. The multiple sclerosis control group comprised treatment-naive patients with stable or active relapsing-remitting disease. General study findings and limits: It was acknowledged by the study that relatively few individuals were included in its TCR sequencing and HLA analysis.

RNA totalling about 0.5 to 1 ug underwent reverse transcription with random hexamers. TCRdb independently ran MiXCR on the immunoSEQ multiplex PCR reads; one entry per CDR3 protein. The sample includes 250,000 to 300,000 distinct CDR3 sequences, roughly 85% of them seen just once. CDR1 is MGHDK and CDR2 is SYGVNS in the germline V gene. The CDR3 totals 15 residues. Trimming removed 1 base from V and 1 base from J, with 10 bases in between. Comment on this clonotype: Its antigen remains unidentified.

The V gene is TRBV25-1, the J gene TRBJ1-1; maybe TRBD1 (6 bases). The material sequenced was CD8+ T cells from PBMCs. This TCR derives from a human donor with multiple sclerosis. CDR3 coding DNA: TGTGCCAGCAGTGAATTGGGCAGGGGGAACACTGAAGCTTTCTTT. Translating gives CASSELGRGNTEAFF.